This TCR beta chain is from a study of response to subunit inactivated influenza vaccine. This clonotype was found a few times. As yet, its antigen is unknown. The germline V gene encodes CDR1 MNHEY and CDR2 SMNVEV (reference sequence). With V trimmed by 6 bases and J by 0 bases, 3 bases remained unmatched. The CDR3 loop spans 15 amino acids. Using its own MiXCR run on the RT-PCR reads, TCRdb lists one record per CDR3 protein. The sample has 450,000 to 600,000 distinct CDR3 sequences, about 8% seen once. Study-wide results and caveats: Authors suggested seasonal influenza vaccinations each recruit few new T cells.

The TCR comes from a man between 50 and 75 years old who received an inactivated influenza vaccine. The rearrangement links TRBV27 to TRBJ2-1, with TRBD2 matching 9 bases. The sample in question was PBMCs from blood, obtained roughly 24 months after vaccination. The CDR3 loop reads CASRIAGDSYNEQFF. The CDR3 DNA sequence: TGTGCCAGCAGAATAGCGGGGGACTCCTACAATGAGCAGTTCTTC.